The 6 T cell receptor beta chains in this list originate from one sample, sequenced in a study of blood T cell repertoires in COVID-19. The repertoire was sequenced with immunoSEQ multiplex PCR; TCRdb's copy has only in-frame clones and lacks some. Altogether under 85,000 clones are present, more than 80% being singletons, with the ten largest covering under 6%. Sequencing was carried out using peripheral blood. Receptors originate from a man at least 80 years old with acute or convalescent COVID-19.

This chain connects TRBV30 to TRBJ2-6; TRBD1 is a possible D gene (5 bases). Looked up from germline, CDR1 is GTSNPN and CDR2 is SVGIG (reference sequence). The CDR3 contains 16 residues. Trimming pared 1 base from V and 2 bases from J, leaving 12 bases between. This chain's CDR3 is CAWSGARGTGANVLTF. CDR3 nucleotide sequence: TGTGCCTGGAGTGGGGCTAGGGGCACTGGGGCCAACGTCCTGACTTTC.

This chain joins TRBV6-1 and TRBJ1-2; 7 bases are shared with TRBD1. Germline CDR1 MNHNS, CDR2 SASEGT. The CDR3 spans 13 residues. The ends lost 3 bases at V and 8 bases at J; junction bases unmatched: 6. The DNA of the CDR3 is TGTGCCAGCAGTGAGCGACAGGGCAAAGGCTACACCTTC. As protein: CASSERQGKGYTF.

This chain uses TRBV19 with TRBJ2-7, with D possibly matching TRBD1 (6 bases). CDR1 is LNHDA, CDR2 SQIVND, per germline (reference sequence). The ends were cut back, 11 bases at V and 5 bases at J, with 16 bases in the middle. CDR3 length equals 12 residues. CDR3 DNA sequence: TGTGCCTCAAACGGGGCAGGGGACGAGCAGTACTTC. Residues: CASNGAGDEQYF.

The V and J genes are TRBV29-1 and TRBJ2-7, with 8 bases aligning to TRBD1. Looked up from germline, CDR1 is SQVTM and CDR2 is ANQGSEA. The ends lost 7 bases at V and 6 bases at J; junction bases unmatched: 11. The CDR3 totals 13 residues. In DNA form, the CDR3 reads TGCAGCGCCCTCACAGGGGGACTCTCCGAGCAGTACTTC. It translates to CSALTGGLSEQYF.

V gene TRBV10-3 combines with J gene TRBJ2-7; 11 nucleotides match TRBD1. V was pared by 6 bases and J by 3 bases, with 7 bases of the junction left unmatched. The germline V gene encodes CDR1 ENHRY and CDR2 SYGVKD. The CDR3 consists of 15 residues. The CDR3 nucleotides read TGTGCCATCAGAGCCGGGACAGGGGGTATCTACGAGCAGTACTTC. It yields the protein CAIRAGTGGIYEQYF.

This CDR3 reads CASSSRGGPGEQYF. The CDR3 nucleotides are TGTGCCAGCAGCTCGCGGGGAGGGCCGGGCGAGCAGTACTTC. The rearrangement links TRBV7-9 to TRBJ2-7; TRBD2 matches at 7 bases. Germline CDR1 is SEHNR and CDR2 is FQNEAQ (reference sequence). This CDR3 has 14 residues. With 4 bases clipped from V and 6 bases from J, the junction kept 9 bases outside the gene matches.